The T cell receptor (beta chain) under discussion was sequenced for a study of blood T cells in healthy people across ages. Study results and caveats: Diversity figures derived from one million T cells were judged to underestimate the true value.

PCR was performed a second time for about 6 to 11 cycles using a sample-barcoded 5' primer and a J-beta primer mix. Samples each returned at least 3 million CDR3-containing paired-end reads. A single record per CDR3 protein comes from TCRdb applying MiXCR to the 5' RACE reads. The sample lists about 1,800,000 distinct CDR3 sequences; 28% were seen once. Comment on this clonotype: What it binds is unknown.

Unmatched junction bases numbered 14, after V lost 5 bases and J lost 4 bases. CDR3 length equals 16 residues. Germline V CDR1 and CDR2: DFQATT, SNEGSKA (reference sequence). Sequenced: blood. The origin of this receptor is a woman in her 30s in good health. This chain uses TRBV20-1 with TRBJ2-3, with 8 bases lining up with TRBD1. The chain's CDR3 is CSAGAGGRGGADTQYF. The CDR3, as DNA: TGCAGTGCTGGGGCAGGGGGCAGAGGGGGAGCAGATACGCAGTATTTT.